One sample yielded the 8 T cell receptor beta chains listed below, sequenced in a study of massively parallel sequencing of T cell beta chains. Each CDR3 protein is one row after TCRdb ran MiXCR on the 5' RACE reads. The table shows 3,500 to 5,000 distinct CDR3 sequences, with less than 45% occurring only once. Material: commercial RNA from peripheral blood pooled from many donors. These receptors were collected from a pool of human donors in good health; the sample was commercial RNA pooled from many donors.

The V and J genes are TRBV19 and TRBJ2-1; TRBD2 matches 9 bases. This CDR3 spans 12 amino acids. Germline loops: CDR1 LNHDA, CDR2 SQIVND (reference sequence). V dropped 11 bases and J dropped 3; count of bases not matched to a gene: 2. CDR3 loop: CASRGGYNEQFF. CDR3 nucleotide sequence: TGTGCCTCGCGGGGGGGCTACAATGAGCAGTTCTTC. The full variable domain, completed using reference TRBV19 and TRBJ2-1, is DGGITQSPKYLFRKEGQNVTLSCEQNLNHDAMYWYRQDPGQGLRLIYYSQIVNDFQKGDIAEGYSVSREKKESFPLTVTSAQKNPTAFYLCASRGGYNEQFFGPGTRLTVL.

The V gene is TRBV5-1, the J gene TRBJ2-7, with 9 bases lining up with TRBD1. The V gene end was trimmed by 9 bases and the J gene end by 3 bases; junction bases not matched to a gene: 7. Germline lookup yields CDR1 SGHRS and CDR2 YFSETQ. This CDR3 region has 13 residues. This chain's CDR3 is CATAVGQGYEQYF. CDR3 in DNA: TGCGCCACCGCCGTGGGACAGGGCTACGAGCAGTACTTC.

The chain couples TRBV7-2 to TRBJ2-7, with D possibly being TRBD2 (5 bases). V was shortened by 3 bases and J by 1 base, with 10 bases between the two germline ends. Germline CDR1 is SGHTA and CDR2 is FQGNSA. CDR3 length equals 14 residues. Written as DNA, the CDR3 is TGTGCCAGCAGCTTTGGAAGCGGTTCCTACGAGCAGTACTTC. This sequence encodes CASSFGSGSYEQYF.

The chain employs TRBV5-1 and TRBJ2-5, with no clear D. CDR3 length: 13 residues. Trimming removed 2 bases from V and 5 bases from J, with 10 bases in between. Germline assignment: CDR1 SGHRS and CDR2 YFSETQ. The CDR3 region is CASSFTQTETQYF. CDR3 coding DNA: TGCGCCAGCAGCTTTACACAGACGGAGACCCAGTACTTC.

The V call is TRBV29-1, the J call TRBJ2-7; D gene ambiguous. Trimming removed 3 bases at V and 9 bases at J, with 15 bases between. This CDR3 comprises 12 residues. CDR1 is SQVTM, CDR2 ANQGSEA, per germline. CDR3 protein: CSVERPAAGQYF. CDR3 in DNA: TGCAGCGTTGAGCGCCCGGCAGCAGGGCAGTACTTC.

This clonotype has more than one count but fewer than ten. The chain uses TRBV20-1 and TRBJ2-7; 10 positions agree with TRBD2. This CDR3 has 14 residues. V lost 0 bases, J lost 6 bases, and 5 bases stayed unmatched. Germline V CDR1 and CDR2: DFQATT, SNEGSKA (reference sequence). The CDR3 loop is CSAREPGLAPEQYF. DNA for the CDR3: TGCAGTGCTAGAGAACCGGGACTAGCGCCCGAGCAGTACTTC.

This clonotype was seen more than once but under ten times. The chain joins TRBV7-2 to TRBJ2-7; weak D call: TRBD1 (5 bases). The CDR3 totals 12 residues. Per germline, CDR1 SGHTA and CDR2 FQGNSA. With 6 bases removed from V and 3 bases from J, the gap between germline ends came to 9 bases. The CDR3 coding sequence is TGTGCCAGCAGGACAGACAGCTACGAGCAGTACTTC. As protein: CASRTDSYEQYF.

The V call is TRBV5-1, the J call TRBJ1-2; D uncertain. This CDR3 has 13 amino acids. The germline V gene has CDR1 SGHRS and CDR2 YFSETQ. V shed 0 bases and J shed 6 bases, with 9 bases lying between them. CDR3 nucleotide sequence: TGCGCCAGCAGCTTGGAGAGACGGAATGGCTACACCTTC. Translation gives CASSLERRNGYTF.